The 9 T cell receptor beta chains below all came from one sample that was sequenced in a study of blood T cell repertoires in COVID-19. The data were produced by immunoSEQ multiplex PCR, yet TCRdb's version contains in-frame clones alone and is incomplete. The sample gives 200,000 to 250,000 clones, 85% to 90% of which show up once; around 5.7% is in the top ten. Sequencing input: peripheral blood. The receptors come from a man aged 80 or over with acute or convalescent COVID-19.

The V call is TRBV7-3, the J call TRBJ2-2; D remains unclear. The CDR3 extends over 15 amino acids. Germline V gene data show CDR1 as SGHTA and CDR2 as FQGTGA. V was shortened by 2 bases and J by 3 bases, with 10 bases between the two germline ends. The chain's CDR3 is CASSLGLSYTGELFF. CDR3 nucleotide sequence: TGTGCCAGCAGCTTAGGTCTCAGTTACACCGGGGAGCTGTTTTTT.

V is TRBV6-5 and J is TRBJ2-7, with D hard to call. Between the trimmed V and J ends, which lost 6 bases and 6 bases, there was a span of 9 bases. The CDR3 length is 11 residues. The germline V gene encodes CDR1 MNHEY and CDR2 SVGAGI. In nucleotides, the CDR3 is TGTGCCAGCAGCGCATCAGGCGAGCAGTACGTC. Translating gives CASSASGEQYV.

The J gene is TRBJ2-7, the V gene TRBV9, with 9 bases aligning to TRBD2. V lost 2 bases, J lost 3 bases, and 6 bases stayed unmatched. CDR3 length: 15 residues. Germline values: CDR1 SGDLS, CDR2 YYNGEE. CDR3 coding DNA: TGTGCCAGCAGCGTCGCCGGGACTAGCAGCTACGAGCAGTACTTC. Translating gives CASSVAGTSSYEQYF.

This clone was observed once. This chain joins TRBV2 and TRBJ1-2, with 9 bases aligning to TRBD1. CDR3 size: 13 residues. The germline V gene has CDR1 SNHLY and CDR2 FYNNEI. Germline trimming cut 6 bases from V and 8 bases from J; bases unmatched to any gene: 7. The CDR3 loop is CASRIGDRDGYTF. The CDR3 region has the DNA TGTGCCAGCAGGATTGGGGACAGGGACGGCTACACCTTC.

The chain uses TRBV7-2 and TRBJ2-3; TRBD1 is a possible D gene (6 bases). There are 14 residues in the CDR3. Trimming pared 4 bases from V and 7 bases from J, leaving 15 bases between. Germline V lookup: CDR1 SGHTA, CDR2 FQGNSA. The CDR3 here is CASSSRDTENTQYF. The CDR3 coding sequence is TGTGCCAGCAGCTCCCGGGACACCGAGAATACGCAGTATTTT.

This chain joins TRBV5-6 and TRBJ2-2, with D possibly being TRBD1 (6 bases). The CDR3 contains 15 residues. The V gene's germline CDR1 is SGHDT and CDR2 YYEEEE. Trimming removed 2 bases at V and 3 bases at J, with 11 bases between. The DNA of the CDR3 is TGTGCCAGCAGCTTTTCCGACAGGTACACCGGGGAGCTGTTTTTT. This translates into CASSFSDRYTGELFF.

The chain carries TRBV5-6 and TRBJ1-2, with D hard to call. The CDR3 spans 14 residues. V lost 3 bases and J 4 bases, leaving 13 bases between the germline ends. Germline V CDR1 and CDR2: SGHDT, YYEEEE. The CDR3 sequence: CASSWKGLSYGYTF. CDR3 DNA: TGTGCCAGCAGCTGGAAAGGACTAAGCTATGGCTACACCTTC. The entire variable domain, with the rest obtained from reference TRBV5-6 and TRBJ1-2, is as follows: DAGVTQSPTHLIKTRGQQVTLRCSPKSGHDTVSWYQQALGQGPQFIFQYYEEEERQRGNFPDRFSGHQFPNYSSELNVNALLLGDSALYLCASSWKGLSYGYTFGSGTRLTVV.

The CDR3: CASSLRSRSQGSQYF. CDR3 DNA sequence: TGTGCCAGCAGCTTACGGTCTAGATCTCAGGGGTCGCAGTATTTT. The chain has TRBV11-2 and TRBJ2-3; tentatively, D is TRBD1 (6 bases). The CDR3 runs 15 residues. Germline CDR1 and CDR2: SGHAT and FQNNGV. Deletions cut 2 bases from V and 10 bases from J, with 19 bases between.

The J gene is TRBJ1-2, the V gene TRBV5-1, with D possibly matching TRBD1 (5 bases). Trimming stripped 4 bases from V and 6 bases from J, with 19 bases between. The CDR3 consists of 15 residues. The germline gives CDR1 SGHRS, CDR2 YFSETQ. The CDR3 here is CASSLRDSGRDGYTF. CDR3 bases: TGCGCCAGCAGCCTACGGGACTCGGGGAGGGATGGCTACACCTTC.